This is a list of T cell receptor beta chains from one sample in a study of cytomegalovirus exposure and HLA in healthy donors. Here immunoSEQ multiplex PCR was the method, and the copy in TCRdb shows in-frame clones only, minus some. The profile shows about 130,000 clones, 80% of them singletons. The sample was PBMCs. The receptor set was obtained from a woman aged 40 to 50 in good health and CMV-seronegative. CDR3s include the opening cysteine and the closing phenylalanine or tryptophan. The D gene is left open where the match is weak. The size entry is marked missing in some rows and otherwise reads once, few, many or a size class.

NA	TRBV6-6	TRBJ2-1	NA	TGTGCCAGCAGTTTTAGGCAAGGGGCGGAATACAATGAGCAGTTCTTC	CASSFRQGAEYNEQFF
NA	TRBV27	TRBJ2-6	NA	TGTGCCAGCAGTTTATGGGGCAGGGATGGGGCTGGGGCCAACGTCCTGACTTTC	CASSLWGRDGAGANVLTF
TRBD2	TRBV28	TRBJ2-7	NA	TGTGCCAGCAGTTCCCTCCGGGGGTTTGCGGGAGGTGTCTACGAGCAGTACTTC	CASSSLRGFAGGVYEQYF
TRBD1	TRBV7-9	TRBJ2-7	NA	TGTTCCAGCAGCTTAGAGGGGCTACAGGGGCAGGCTGACTACGAGCAGTACTTC	CSSSLEGLQGQADYEQYF
NA	TRBV5-1	TRBJ2-2	once	TGCGCCAGCAGCGCCTCCGGGACTCCGAACACCGGGGAGCTGTTTTTT	CASSASGTPNTGELFF
NA	TRBV19	TRBJ1-1	NA	TGTGCCAGTAGTATTGCAGGAGGGGCGATGAACACTGAAGCTTTCTTT	CASSIAGGAMNTEAFF
NA	TRBV5-1	TRBJ2-5	NA	TGCGCCAGCAGCTTGGGGGCCAGAATAGAAGAGACCCAGTACTTC	CASSLGARIEETQYF
NA	TRBV2	TRBJ2-2	NA	TGTGCCAGCAGTTCCCAGGGGAGCACCGGGGAGCTGTTTTTT	CASSSQGSTGELFF
NA	TRBV10-3	TRBJ2-3	NA	TGTGCCATCAGTGAGGTACTGGATACGCAGTATTTT	CAISEVLDTQYF
NA	TRBV6-1	TRBJ2-6	NA	TGTGCCAGCAGTGAACAGGGGGGAGGCACTGGGGCCAACGTCCTGACTTTC	CASSEQGGGTGANVLTF
TRBD2	TRBV28	TRBJ2-7	NA	TGTGCTAGCAGGGGGACTAGCGGGTCCTACGAGCAGTACTTC	CASRGTSGSYEQYF
TRBD2	TRBV7-9	TRBJ2-1	NA	TGTGCCAGCAGCTCGCCCGCCGGGAACCGGGGGGGCTCATACAATGAGCAGTTCTTC	CASSSPAGNRGGSYNEQFF
NA	TRBV10-2	TRBJ1-1	NA	TGCGCCAGCAGCATTGGGGGGGATATCACTGAAGCTTTCTTT	CASSIGGDITEAFF
NA	TRBV4-3	TRBJ2-6	NA	TGCGCCAGCAGCCAAGATTTGCCCTCACGGGCCTCTGGGGCCAACGTCCTGGCTTTC	CASSQDLPSRASGANVLAF
TRBD1	TRBV28	TRBJ2-7	NA	TGTGCCAGCAGCACGGGACAGGCTACCTACGAGCAGTACTTC	CASSTGQATYEQYF
NA	TRBV5-1	TRBJ1-4	NA	TGCGCCAGCAGCCCCGCCAGGGGTGAAAAACTGTTTTTT	CASSPARGEKLFF
TRBD2	TRBV11-2	TRBJ2-7	once	TGTGCCAGCAGCCCCCTGGCGGGCGGGAGGCTGCAGTACTTC	CASSPLAGGRLQYF
NA	TRBV5-1	TRBJ2-1	NA	TGCGCCAGCAGCTCCATAGCGGAAACCTACAATGAGCAGTTCTTC	CASSSIAETYNEQFF
TRBD2	TRBV27	TRBJ2-7	NA	TGTGCCAGCAGTGAAATGGGGGGGTCCTACGAGCAGTACTTC	CASSEMGGSYEQYF
NA	TRBV2	TRBJ2-7	NA	TGTGCCAGCAGCGCACAGGGAATCGTAATCTACGAGCAGTACTTC	CASSAQGIVIYEQYF
TRBD2	TRBV7-2	TRBJ2-7	NA	TGTGCCAGCAGCTTCCCGGGACTATACGAGCAGTACTTC	CASSFPGLYEQYF
NA	TRBV5-6	TRBJ1-2	NA	TGTGCCAGCAGTGGTGTTCGAGGAGATGGCTACCCCTTC	CASSGVRGDGYPF
TRBD1	TRBV7-9	TRBJ1-1	NA	TGTGCCAGCAGCTCGGGACAGGGGTCGGTATGGGACACTGAAGCTTTCTTT	CASSSGQGSVWDTEAFF
NA	TRBV29-1	TRBJ2-7	NA	TGCAGCGTTGAAAGGGAGGCAGGGAGCGAGCAGTACTTC	CSVEREAGSEQYF
TRBD2	TRBV7-3	TRBJ2-2	NA	TGTGCCAGCAGTCGAAGCGGGAGAGGCGGGGAGCTGTTTTTT	CASSRSGRGGELFF
NA	TRBV2	TRBJ2-2	NA	TGTGCCAGCAGTGAAAGGCCTCTAGCGAGCGGGGAGCTGTTTTTT	CASSERPLASGELFF
TRBD1	TRBV27	TRBJ1-5	NA	TGTGCCAGCAGTTGGACAGGGGGATGGCAGCCCCAGCATTTT	CASSWTGGWQPQHF
NA	TRBV28	TRBJ2-7	NA	TGTGCCAGCAGTTCCTACACAGGTTCCTACGAGCAGTACTTC	CASSSYTGSYEQYF
NA	TRBV5-5	TRBJ1-5	many	TGTGCCAGCAGCTTGGGGACAGATCAGCCCCAGCATTTT	CASSLGTDQPQHF
NA	TRBV5-4	TRBJ2-7	NA	TGTGCCAGCAGCTCTCCCTTGAGCGAGCAGTACTTC	CASSSPLSEQYF
TRBD2	TRBV2	TRBJ2-1	NA	TGTGCCAGCGTGTCGGGAGGGCCCAATGAGCAGTTCTTC	CASVSGGPNEQFF
NA	TRBV7-9	TRBJ1-4	few	TGTGCCAGCAGCTTACAGGAGGAGGAAAAACTGTTTTTT	CASSLQEEEKLFF
TRBD1	TRBV7-9	TRBJ1-5	NA	TGTGCCAGCAGCAATGGCGGGACGGACAGGGTCCATCAGCCCCAGCATTTT	CASSNGGTDRVHQPQHF
NA	TRBV6-6	TRBJ1-4	NA	TGTGCCAGCAGTCCCCCGGGAGCTAATGAAAAACTGTTTTTT	CASSPPGANEKLFF
TRBD1	TRBV9	TRBJ2-1	NA	TGTGCCAGCAGCGCGGGACAGGATTACAATGAGCAGTTCTTC	CASSAGQDYNEQFF
NA	TRBV7-8	TRBJ2-5	NA	TGTGCCAGCAGCCCCCGGGGTGCTAGCCAAGAGACCCAGTACTTC	CASSPRGASQETQYF
NA	TRBV4-3	TRBJ1-6	NA	TGCGCCAGCAGCCAAGTCCCGGCCGGGTTCACGAATTCACCCCTCCACTTT	CASSQVPAGFTNSPLHF
NA	TRBV5-6	TRBJ2-7	few	TGTGCCAGCAGCTTAAGTCCAGGGGCCTACGAGCAGTACTTC	CASSLSPGAYEQYF
NA	TRBV10-3	TRBJ1-2	NA	TGTGCCATCTCCATCACCCGGGAAGGGAACTATGGCTACACCTTC	CAISITREGNYGYTF
TRBD1	TRBV4-3	TRBJ1-4	few	TGCGCCAGCAGCCAAGAGGGGACAGGTGAAAAACTGTTTTTT	CASSQEGTGEKLFF
TRBD2	TRBV7-9	TRBJ2-1	few	TGTGCCAGCAGCTCAGGACTAGCGGGACCCAATGAGCAGTTCTTC	CASSSGLAGPNEQFF
TRBD1	TRBV6-1	TRBJ1-2	few	TGTGCCAGCAGTCCGGGACAGGGGCGCTACACCTTC	CASSPGQGRYTF